A single sample is the source of the 2 T cell receptor beta chains below, sequenced in a study of PD-1 and CTLA-4 blockade in melanoma. Measured with immunoSEQ multiplex PCR; TCRdb has only the in-frame clones, and not every one. Among about 18,000 clones listed, 65% to 85% were seen once. The sample was CD8+ T cells from peripheral blood, taken before anti-PD-1 treatment. The receptors derive from a human donor with melanoma.

The chain uses TRBV10-3 and TRBJ2-2; D is undetermined. Trimming pared 3 bases from V and 5 bases from J, leaving 4 bases between. The CDR3 contains 12 residues. The germline V gene has CDR1 ENHRY and CDR2 SYGVKD. CDR3 DNA: TGTGCCATCAGTGATGGAACCGGGGAGCTGTTTTTT. Translation gives CAISDGTGELFF.

This clone was detected only once. This chain uses TRBV19 with TRBJ2-1; 10 bases match TRBD1. Germline CDR1 reads LNHDA; CDR2 reads SQIVND (reference sequence). With 3 bases clipped from V and 5 bases from J, the junction kept 7 bases outside the gene matches. The CDR3 extends over 16 amino acids. The CDR3 DNA sequence: TGTGCCAGTAGTATTCGGACAGGGGGTATAAACAATGAGCAGTTCTTC. Its protein product is CASSIRTGGINNEQFF.